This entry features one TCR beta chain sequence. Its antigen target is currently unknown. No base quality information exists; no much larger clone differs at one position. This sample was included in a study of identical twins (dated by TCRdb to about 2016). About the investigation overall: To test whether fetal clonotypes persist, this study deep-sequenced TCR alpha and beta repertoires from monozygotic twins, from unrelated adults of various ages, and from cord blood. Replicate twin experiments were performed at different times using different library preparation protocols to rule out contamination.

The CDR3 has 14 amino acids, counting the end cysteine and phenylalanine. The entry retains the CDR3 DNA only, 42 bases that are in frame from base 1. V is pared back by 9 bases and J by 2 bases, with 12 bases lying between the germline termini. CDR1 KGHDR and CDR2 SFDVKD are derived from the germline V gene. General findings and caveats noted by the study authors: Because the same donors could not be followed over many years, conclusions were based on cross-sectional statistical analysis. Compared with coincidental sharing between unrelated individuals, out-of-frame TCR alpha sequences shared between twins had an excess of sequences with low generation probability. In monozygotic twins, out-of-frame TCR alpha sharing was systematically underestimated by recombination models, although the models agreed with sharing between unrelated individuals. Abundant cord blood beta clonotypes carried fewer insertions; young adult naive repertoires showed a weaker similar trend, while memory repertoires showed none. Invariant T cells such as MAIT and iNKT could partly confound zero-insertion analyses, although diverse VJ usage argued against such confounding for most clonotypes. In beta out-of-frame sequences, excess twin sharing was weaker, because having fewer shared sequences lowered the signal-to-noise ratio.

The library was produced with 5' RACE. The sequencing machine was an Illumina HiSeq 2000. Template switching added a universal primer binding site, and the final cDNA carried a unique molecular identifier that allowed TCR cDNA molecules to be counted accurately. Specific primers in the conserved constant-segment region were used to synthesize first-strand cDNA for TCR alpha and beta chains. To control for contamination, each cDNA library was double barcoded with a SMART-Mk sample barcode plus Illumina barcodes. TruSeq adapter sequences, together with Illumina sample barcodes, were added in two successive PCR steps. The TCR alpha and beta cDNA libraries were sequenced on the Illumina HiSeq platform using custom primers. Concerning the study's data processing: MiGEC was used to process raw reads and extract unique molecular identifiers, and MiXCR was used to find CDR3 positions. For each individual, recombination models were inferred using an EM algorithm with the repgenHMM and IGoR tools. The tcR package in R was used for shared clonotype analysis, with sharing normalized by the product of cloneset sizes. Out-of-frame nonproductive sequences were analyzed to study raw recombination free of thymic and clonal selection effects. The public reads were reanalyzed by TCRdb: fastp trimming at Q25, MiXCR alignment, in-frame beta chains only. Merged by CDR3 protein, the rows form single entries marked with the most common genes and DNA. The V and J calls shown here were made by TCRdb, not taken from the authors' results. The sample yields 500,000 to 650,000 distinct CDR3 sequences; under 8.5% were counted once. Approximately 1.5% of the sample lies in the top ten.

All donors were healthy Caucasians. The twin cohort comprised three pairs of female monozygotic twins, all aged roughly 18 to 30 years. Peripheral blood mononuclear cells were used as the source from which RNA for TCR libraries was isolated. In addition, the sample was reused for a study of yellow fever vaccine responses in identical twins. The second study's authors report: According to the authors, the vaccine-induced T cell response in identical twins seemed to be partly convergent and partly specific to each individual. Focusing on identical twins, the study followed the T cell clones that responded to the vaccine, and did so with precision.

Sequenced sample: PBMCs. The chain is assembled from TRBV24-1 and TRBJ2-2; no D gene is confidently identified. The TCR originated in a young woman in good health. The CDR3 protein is CATGPARNTGELFF. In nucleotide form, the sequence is TGTGCCACCGGCCCCGCGCGCAACACCGGGGAGCTGTTTTTT.